This paragraph covers one T cell receptor beta chain sequence. Its matching antigen is unknown. The junction departs from the called germline gene at one end, perhaps through a read error. These data originate in a study of tumor and adjacent non-tumor tissue in lung cancer. For the study at large: Patients comprised about a dozen adenocarcinoma, a couple of squamous cell carcinoma and 1 small cell lung cancer. Each sample yielded roughly 4 million productive TCRbeta reads on average. Study observations and caveats: Tumor tissue had significantly higher TCR diversity than normal lung.

The template was RNA from unsorted bulk tissue. Distant lung tissue was collected more than 3 cm away from the tumor edge. The length of the CDR3 is 16 residues. Germline V gene data show CDR1 as SGHAT and CDR2 as FQNNGV. A modified ARM-PCR protocol with three rounds of nested PCR amplified TCRbeta. Using its own MiXCR run on the multiplex PCR reads, TCRdb lists one record per CDR3 protein. The table includes 90,000 to 100,000 distinct CDR3 sequences, roughly 78% detected once. What was sequenced was distant non-tumor lung tissue. This sequence was found in a man aged 55 to 70 with small cell lung cancer. This rearrangement joins TRBV11-2 to TRBJ2-2, with D possibly being TRBD1 or TRBD2 (5 bases each). For the CDR3, the DNA is TGTGCCAGCAGCTTAGTGCCATCTGCAGGGACCGGGGAGCTGCTTTTT. This gives the protein CASSLVPSAGTGELLF.